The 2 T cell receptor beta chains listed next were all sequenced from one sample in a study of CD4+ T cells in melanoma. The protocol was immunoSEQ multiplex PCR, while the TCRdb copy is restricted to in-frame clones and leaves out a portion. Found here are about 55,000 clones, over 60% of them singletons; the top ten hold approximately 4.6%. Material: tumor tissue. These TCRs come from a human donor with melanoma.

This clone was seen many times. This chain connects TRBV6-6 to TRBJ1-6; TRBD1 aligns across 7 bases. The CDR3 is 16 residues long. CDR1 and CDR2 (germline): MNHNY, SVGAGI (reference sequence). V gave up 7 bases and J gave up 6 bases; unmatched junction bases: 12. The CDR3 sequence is CASTLAGGQSNSPLHF. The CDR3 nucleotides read TGTGCCAGCACTCTGGCGGGGGGACAGAGTAATTCACCCCTCCACTTT.

The CDR3 reads CASSLAGTVSYEQYF. The CDR3 DNA is TGCGCCAGCAGCTTGGCAGGAACCGTCTCCTACGAGCAGTACTTC. V usage is TRBV5-1 and J usage is TRBJ2-7; D not resolved. The CDR3 sequence is 15 residues long. V was trimmed by 0 bases and J by 0 bases, leaving 10 bases between them. Germline CDR1 SGHRS, CDR2 YFSETQ.